This entry is about one TCR beta chain. Its antigen is not yet known. One base away there is no much larger clone; base qualities are not given. This entry is derived from a study of cytomegalovirus exposure and HLA in healthy donors (dated by TCRdb to about 2017). Regarding the research as a whole: According to a later analysis, the 120 validation repertoires were produced on the same platform as the roughly 700 repertoires of the first cohort. The aim of the study was to test whether cataloging public T cell receptors could identify signatures of past pathogen exposure. Along with the roughly 670-subject first cohort, a separate validation cohort of over 90 different subjects was used. The study combined high-throughput TCR immunosequencing, statistical association of individual TCRs with disease status, and machine learning to predict cytomegalovirus infection status. Overall results and qualifications from the work: Cytomegalovirus status was reported to be diagnosed by the classifier with high specificity and sensitivity in both the original and validation cohorts. A total of some 180 TCR beta chains were listed by the study as associated with cytomegalovirus. Most TCR sequences were seen in very few donors, while some public TCRs were found in many individuals. According to the authors, the approach could potentially be generalized to other disease states and immunological phenotypes. A later analysis found that TCRs clustered in the first cohort also tended to co-occur in the roughly 120 validation repertoires, with approximately 94% of cluster scores above 0. In vitro tests confirmed that a few of the cytomegalovirus-associated TCR beta chains recognize cytomegalovirus antigens. A later analysis lacked HLA typing for the validation cohort, so it scored co-occurrence in that cohort across all 110 or so repertoires.

Donors formed part of the validation cohort, which comprised 120 subjects and was distinct from the first cohort of under 850 subjects. Library construction relied on the immunoSEQ multiplex PCR assay. The original methods were these. To diagnose cytomegalovirus status from the catalog of TCR beta chain sequences, a statistical classification framework was built. The table comes from immuneACCESS by way of TCRdb, which keeps in-frame sequences with V and J called. Part of the clones is missing from these tables; in studies checked, under half for an unresolved V gene and the rest for unknown reasons. From that table come the V and J calls and clone size; the DNA was used to work out D and trimming. For this sample the table gives roughly 350,000 clones, of which around 86% were detected only once. Around 0.84% of the sample is taken by the ten largest. Relative to germline, V is missing 7 bases and J is missing 1 base, with 6 bases of the junction outside any gene match. Based on the germline V gene, the CDR1 and CDR2 sequences are SQVTM and ANQGSEA. The CDR3 sequence holds 14 residues, the cysteine and phenylalanine included. Left in the record is the CDR3 DNA by itself, 42 bases read in frame from the first base.

The sequenced sample consisted of PBMCs. This clonotype was obtained from a woman between 18 and 29 years old in good health and CMV-seronegative. Here the chain combines TRBV29-1 and TRBJ2-1; TRBD2 matches 8 bases in the middle. The nucleotide sequence reads as follows: TGCAGCGCGGCTAGCGGGTCGTCCTACAATGAGCAGTTCTTC. Its protein is CSAASGSSYNEQFF.